The clone carrying this TCR beta chain was seen ten or more times. Its specificity is unknown. The sample originates from a study of early T cells in non-severe SARS-CoV-2 infection. Study as a whole: The sequenced material was bulk RNA from unsorted whole blood, and its chains were unpaired. Findings and caveats of the study: Using VDJdb, the matching emphasized anti-spike CD8 responses while missing private and CD4 specificities.

Tagging with unique molecular identifiers was applied to individual cDNA molecules. Each CDR3 protein is one row after TCRdb ran MiXCR on the 5' RACE reads. The table lists about 77,000 distinct CDR3 sequences, around 17% of them singletons. CDR1 is LGHDT and CDR2 is YNNKEL in the germline V gene (reference sequence). The CDR3 runs 20 residues. Trimming took off 4 bases at V and 0 bases at J, with 25 bases between the two ends. This rearrangement joins TRBV3-1 to TRBJ2-1, with a tentative D call TRBD1 (5 bases). Sequencing was done on a sample of whole blood. This receptor was obtained from an adult who was a healthcare worker with PCR-confirmed SARS-CoV-2 infection or an uninfected control (not recorded which). The CDR3 DNA reads TGTGCCAGCAGCCGCACAATTCCCCGTAGGGGCCAAAGCTCCTACAATGAGCAGTTCTTC. Protein product: CASSRTIPRRGQSSYNEQFF.